Listed below are T cell receptor beta chains from one sample, sequenced in a study of blood T cell repertoires in COVID-19. The repertoire was sequenced with immunoSEQ multiplex PCR; TCRdb's copy has only in-frame clones and lacks some. The sample shows under 400,000 clones, 70% to 90% of them seen only once. The sequenced sample consisted of PBMCs or T cells enriched from blood (not recorded which). Every receptor here comes from a man in his forties or fifties in a cohort exposed to, infected with or recovered from COVID-19 (not recorded which). Each CDR3 is given with its conserved first and last residue. The order of the fields is V gene, clone size, D gene, J gene, CDR3 protein, CDR3 DNA. The D gene is left open where the match is weak. Size tells how often a clone was seen (once, few, many) or the class of an expanded clone, and some rows leave it out.

V: TRBV28
size: .
D: .
J: TRBJ2-4
CDR3: CASSRSGELAKNIQYF
DNA: TGTGCCAGTAGCCGATCAGGGGAGCTAGCCAAAAACATTCAGTACTTC

V: TRBV6-5
size: .
D: .
J: TRBJ2-7
CDR3: CAALGDSSYEQYF
DNA: TGTGCCGCCTTAGGGGACTCCTCCTACGAGCAGTACTTC

V: TRBV7-9
size: .
D: .
J: TRBJ2-3
CDR3: CASSLVTVDTQYF
DNA: TGTGCCAGCAGCTTAGTAACGGTTGATACGCAGTATTTT

V: TRBV28
size: .
D: .
J: TRBJ1-1
CDR3: CASSLSTEAFF
DNA: TGTGCCAGCAGTTTATCGACTGAAGCTTTCTTT

V: TRBV28
size: .
D: TRBD1
J: TRBJ1-1
CDR3: CASSQTGWNTEAFF
DNA: TGTGCCAGCAGTCAGACAGGGTGGAACACTGAAGCTTTCTTT

V: TRBV3-1/TRBV3-2
size: once
D: .
J: TRBJ2-5
CDR3: CASSQDVRQRARTQYF
DNA: TGTGCCAGCAGCCAAGATGTAAGACAGCGTGCGAGGACCCAGTACTTC

V: TRBV28
size: .
D: TRBD2
J: TRBJ2-7
CDR3: CASSVTSGRYEQYF
DNA: TGTGCCAGCAGTGTGACTAGCGGGAGGTACGAGCAGTACTTC

V: TRBV2
size: once
D: .
J: TRBJ2-5
CDR3: CASRRDTVPGTQYF
DNA: TGTGCCAGCAGACGGGACACCGTTCCGGGGACCCAGTACTTC

V: TRBV5-5
size: few
D: .
J: TRBJ1-4
CDR3: CASSPPRGRVEKLFF
DNA: TGTGCCAGCAGCCCCCCACGGGGGAGGGTTGAAAAACTGTTTTTT

V: TRBV30
size: .
D: .
J: TRBJ1-3
CDR3: CAWSRNRALSGNTIYF
DNA: TGTGCCTGGAGTCGCAACAGGGCCCTCTCTGGAAACACCATATATTTT

V: TRBV4-1
size: .
D: .
J: TRBJ1-1
CDR3: CASSQGQTNTEAFF
DNA: TGCGCCAGCAGCCAAGGACAGACGAACACTGAAGCTTTCTTT

V: TRBV3-1/TRBV3-2
size: once
D: TRBD1
J: TRBJ2-6
CDR3: CASSQVPGGSSGANVLTF
DNA: TGTGCCAGCAGCCAAGTCCCAGGGGGTTCTTCTGGGGCCAACGTCCTGACTTTC

V: TRBV10-1
size: .
D: .
J: TRBJ2-2
CDR3: CASSGRVTGELFF
DNA: TGCGCCAGCAGTGGCAGGGTCACCGGGGAGCTGTTTTTT

V: TRBV27
size: once
D: TRBD2
J: TRBJ2-5
CDR3: CASSRAGTSGQETQYF
DNA: TGTGCCAGCAGTCGGGCCGGGACTAGTGGGCAAGAGACCCAGTACTTC

V: TRBV11-3
size: .
D: TRBD2
J: TRBJ2-1
CDR3: CASSRTSGSYSEQFF
DNA: TGTGCCAGCAGCAGGACTAGCGGGAGTTATAGTGAGCAGTTCTTC